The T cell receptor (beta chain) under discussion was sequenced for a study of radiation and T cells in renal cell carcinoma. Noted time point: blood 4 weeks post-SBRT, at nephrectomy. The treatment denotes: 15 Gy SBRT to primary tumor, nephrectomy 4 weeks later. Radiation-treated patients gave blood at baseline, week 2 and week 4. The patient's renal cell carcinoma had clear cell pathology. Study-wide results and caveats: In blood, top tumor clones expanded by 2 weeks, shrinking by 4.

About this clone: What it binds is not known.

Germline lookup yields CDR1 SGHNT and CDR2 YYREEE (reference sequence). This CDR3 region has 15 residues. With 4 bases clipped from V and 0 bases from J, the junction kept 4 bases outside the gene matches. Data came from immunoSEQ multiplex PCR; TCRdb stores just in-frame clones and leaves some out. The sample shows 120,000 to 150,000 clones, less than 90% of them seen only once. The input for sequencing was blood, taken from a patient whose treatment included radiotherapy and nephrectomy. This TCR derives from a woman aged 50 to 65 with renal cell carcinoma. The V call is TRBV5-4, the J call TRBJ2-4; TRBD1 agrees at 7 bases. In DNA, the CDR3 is TGTGCCAGCAGCGCACAGGGGCTAGCCAAAAACATTCAGTACTTC. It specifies CASSAQGLAKNIQYF.